This T cell receptor (beta chain) was identified during a study of cytomegalovirus exposure and HLA in healthy donors (dated by TCRdb to the late 2010s). A note on the overall study: An earlier analysis of about 530 of the donors reported 276 Gb of sequence data and approximately 120 million unique TCR beta sequences obtained from around 170 million T cells. Rather than drawing on any new phenotypic data, the later analysis identified candidate immune exposures from TCR beta sequences and the way those sequences occurred across donors. Of the roughly 390 genotyped donors, less than 85% were placed in the genetic ancestry cluster associated with self-reported Caucasian donors. Roughly 300 gigabases of sequencing data and around 88 million unique TCR sequences made up an early release that covered 640 HLA-typed donors. Typing coverage differed by locus: A, B, C, DRB1 and DQB1 were typed in roughly 620-630 donors, DQA1 in 522, DPA1 in 600 to 610, and DPB1 in around 440. Five DR-DQ haplotypes were treated as single units for association and clustering because of strong linkage in the cohort. Every repertoire in the discovery cohort had been generated on one and the same sequencing platform. Donor age, sex, ethnicity and CMV serostatus were compiled together with the repertoire data. In an earlier analysis of 500 to 650 of the donors, high-throughput TCR beta sequencing was used to judge whether each TCR beta V gene segment behaved as functional or pseudogenic. Both class I and class II loci were covered by HLA typing, at four-digit resolution. Along with the approximately 600-subject first cohort, a separate validation cohort of over 90 different subjects was used. Across 398 genotyped donors of the cohort, an average of about 240,000 unique TCR beta nucleotide sequences per donor were sequenced, and roughly a sixth of those sequences were non-productive. A later genetic analysis used genome-wide SNP genotypes for 398 of the 666 donors, treating that subset as a discovery cohort. To study patterns of TCR occurrence, a later analysis re-analyzed previously published TCR beta repertoires from 500 to 850 donors and added high-resolution HLA genotyping. High-throughput TCR immunosequencing, statistical association of individual TCRs with disease status, and machine learning were combined to predict cytomegalovirus infection status. The study was designed to test whether signatures of past pathogen exposure could be identified by cataloging public T cell receptors. Using immunosequencing, the study profiled T cell repertoires from 500 to 800 subjects and related those repertoires to cytomegalovirus serostatus. Overall study outcomes, separate from this receptor: Assigning TCR associations to individual alleles was difficult when HLA alleles, especially DR and DQ, strongly co-occurred. The study gave a list of more than 150 TCR beta chains associated with cytomegalovirus. In a later genetic analysis, a missense DCLRE1C variant was associated with V-gene and J-gene trimming of TCR beta chains, and the association was replicated in an independent cohort. The authors suggested that the approach could potentially be extended to other disease states and immunological phenotypes. A further reported finding was that TCR beta sequences accurately predicted the HLA-A and HLA-B alleles for most subjects in the first cohort. The classifier was reported to diagnose cytomegalovirus status with high specificity and sensitivity in both the original and validation cohorts. A later analysis associated 15,000 to 20,000 TCR beta sequences with specific HLA alleles at a false discovery rate of 0.05. In an earlier analysis of about 540 of the donors, most TCR beta V segments were observed in productive rearrangements about 90% or about 30% of the time, broadly matching IMGT annotations. Compared with the roughly 700-donor mean, donors in an Asian-associated ancestry cluster had fewer N-insertions in productive TCRs, according to a later genetic analysis. Only TCR beta chains were sequenced in this cohort, and the absence of alpha or paired-chain data limited detectable features. According to a later analysis, TCR association rates differed among HLA loci, with DRB1 alleles showing the most associated TCRs and HLA-C alleles showing the fewest. Correlated functional status among segregating V segments might reflect linkage disequilibrium, but an unknown experimental factor could not be ruled out. In a later analysis, HLA-associated TCR beta chains showed more clonal expansion and lower generation probabilities than non-associated chains that were equally common. The presence/absence analyses assumed that sequencing depth was roughly uniform across donors, and that assumption may not be true. In vitro tests confirmed that a few of the cytomegalovirus-associated TCR beta chains recognize cytomegalovirus antigens. The only immune exposure information available for the cohort was CMV serostatus. While some public TCRs were present in many individuals, most TCR sequences turned up only very rarely across donors. Because counts were too low, more than 15 rarely observed V segments, including chromosome 9 orphons, were excluded from the earlier analysis of 587 of the donors. Several of the top co-occurrence clusters appeared to be linked to parvovirus B19, influenza, CMV and Epstein-Barr virus, according to a later analysis. A cluster of highly shared sequence variants was judged likely to represent a technical artifact of the sequencing pipeline. HLA typing was unavailable for some donors at each locus, so association tests used only the typed subset. The 87-base-pair reads could not distinguish some IMGT-functional V segments, including TRBV6-2 and TRBV6-3, so those segments were excluded. Most CMV-associated TCR beta chains appeared to be HLA-restricted in a later analysis, and the HLA associations seemed to be driven largely by CMV exposure.

Remarks on this clone: What this receptor recognizes is not known. Nothing much larger sits one base from this clone, and base qualities are not available. Other nucleotide sequences from this sample produce the same CDR3.

In total, roughly 710 healthy bone marrow donors made up the cohort. Cohort members were all nominally healthy when sampled, although unrecorded immune exposures were likely present. The donor tested CMV seronegative and was one of the 352 seronegative cohort members. A peripheral blood sample was provided by each donor, and peripheral blood mononuclear cells were used for TCR beta sequencing. The Qiagen DNeasy Blood Extraction Kit was used to extract genomic DNA from the blood cell samples. The CDR3 starts with the cysteine, ends with the phenylalanine, and has 15 residues. The DNA shown is the 45-base CDR3, in frame from base 1. V gives up 0 bases and J gives up 3 bases, and the segment between their germline ends measures 9 bases. Taken from the germline V gene (reference sequence), the CDR1 and CDR2 loops are SGHNT and YYREEE. Library construction relied on the immunoSEQ multiplex PCR assay. For the multiplex PCR, a mixture combining 60 forward primers for TCR Vbeta segments and 13 reverse primers for TCR Jbeta segments was used. A multiplex PCR assay on genomic DNA amplified the CDR3 region of rearranged TCR beta genes. The Illumina HiSeq System was used to sequence the amplified TCR beta libraries as 87-base-pair reads. The original pipeline was this. A later analysis tallied roughly 76 million unique TCR beta chains across the approximately 670 repertoires, and approximately 12 million of those chains were shared by two or more donors. Raw reads were error-corrected and collapsed into unique sequences by a nearest-neighbor algorithm in which closely related sequences were merged to remove PCR and sequencing errors. To assign V, D and J gene segments, CDR3 sequences were aligned to IMGT reference sequences. For a sequence to be retained, a match of at least six nucleotides was required to both a V gene segment and a J gene segment. Rearrangements were classified as productive when the CDR3 lacked stop codons and remained in frame with V and J, and all other rearrangements were classified as non-productive. CDR3 was defined according to IMGT convention as the region running from the second conserved V-encoded cysteine to the conserved J-encoded phenylalanine. The earlier analysis of about 590 of the donors excluded sequences that lacked an unambiguous match to a single V gene segment. An earlier analysis of roughly 590 of the donors called V segments functional above 56.7% productive rearrangements and segregating when the between-donor standard deviation exceeded 5%. To diagnose cytomegalovirus status from the catalog of TCR beta chain sequences, a statistical classification framework was built. In a later analysis, V and J genes were assigned by comparing TCR nucleotide sequences against IMGT/GENE-DB human TR gene sequences. Using the TCRdist pipeline, a later analysis assigned CDR3 sequences along with most-parsimonious VDJ recombination scenarios. In a later analysis, every TCR beta chain was defined by the combination of its CDR3 amino acid sequence and its V-gene family, and reads without a unique V-gene family were dropped. As a way to deal with suspected cross-contamination and a sequencing artifact, a later analysis dropped hundreds of nucleotide sequences that were highly shared and had low generation probability. In a later analysis, a clonal expansion index for each public chain was calculated from normalized within-repertoire ranks of inferred template counts. A later analysis computed generation probabilities with a VDJ recombination model fitted to out-of-frame rearrangements, and checked the results against IGoR. Hypergeometric tests were used in a later analysis to score TCR-TCR, TCR-HLA and TCR-CMV co-occurrence, with a repertoire-size bias correction applied to the TCR pairs. In a later analysis, false discovery rates were estimated by permuting HLA or CMV assignments 20 times. In a later analysis, co-occurring TCRs were grouped using DBSCAN, with TCRdist sequence similarity added in when clustering inside HLA-allele-positive subsets. For co-occurrence clustering, repertoires with fewer than 30,000 or more than 120,000 public chains were excluded, along with a handful of repertoires with anomalous nucleotide sharing. This immuneACCESS table, as held by TCRdb, lists in-frame sequences with V and J called but not all clones. Of the missing ones, under half trace to an unresolved V gene in checked studies; the others have no known cause. Clone size and the V and J calls come from that table; the DNA yielded D and trimming. This sample holds some 160,000 clones; around three quarters were observed only once. Jointly, the top ten make up 3.1% of the sample.

The sequence links TRBV5-4 to TRBJ2-2, and possibly TRBD1, on 6 matching bases. The origin of this receptor is a woman aged 40 to 50 in good health and CMV-seronegative. Sequencing was carried out using PBMCs. The DNA sequence is given as TGTGCCAGCAGCTTGGCAGGGGTCGACACCGGGGAGCTGTTTTTT. It codes for CASSLAGVDTGELFF.